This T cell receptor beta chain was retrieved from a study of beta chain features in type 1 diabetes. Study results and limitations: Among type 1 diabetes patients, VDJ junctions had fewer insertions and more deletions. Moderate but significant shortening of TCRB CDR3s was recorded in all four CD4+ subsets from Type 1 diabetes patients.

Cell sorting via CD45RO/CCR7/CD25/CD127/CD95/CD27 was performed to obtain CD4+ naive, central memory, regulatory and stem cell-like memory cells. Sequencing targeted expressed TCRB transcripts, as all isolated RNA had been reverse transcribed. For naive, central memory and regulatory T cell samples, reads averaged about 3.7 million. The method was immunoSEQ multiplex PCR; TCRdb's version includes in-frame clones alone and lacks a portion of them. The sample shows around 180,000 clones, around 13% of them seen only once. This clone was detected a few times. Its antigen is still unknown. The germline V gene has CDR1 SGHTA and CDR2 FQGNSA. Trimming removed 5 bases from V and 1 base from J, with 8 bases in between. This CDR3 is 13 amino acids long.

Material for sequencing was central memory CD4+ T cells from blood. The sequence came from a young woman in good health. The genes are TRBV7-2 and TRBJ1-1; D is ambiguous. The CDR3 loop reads CASSHGENTEAFF. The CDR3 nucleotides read TGTGCCAGCAGCCACGGAGAGAACACTGAAGCTTTCTTT.